The 26 T cell receptor beta chains listed next were all sequenced from one sample in a study of tumor-infiltrating lymphocytes in localized non-small cell lung cancer. TCRdb keeps only in-frame clones here, not all; method: immunoSEQ multiplex PCR. The data contain fewer than 20,000 clones, about three quarters of them singletons. Sequenced: lung tumor tissue. The receptors come from a human donor with non-small cell lung cancer.

The chain is built from TRBV15 and TRBJ2-1, with 10 bases aligning to TRBD2. V shed 2 bases and J 5 bases; nucleotides not matched to a gene: 6. The length of the CDR3 is 16 residues. Germline V gives CDR1 LNHNV, CDR2 YYDKDF (reference sequence). The CDR3 protein is CATSRSRTSGNNEQFF. CDR3 coding DNA: TGTGCCACCAGCAGATCCCGGACTAGCGGAAACAATGAGCAGTTCTTC.

The V and J genes are TRBV6-5 and TRBJ1-1; D is perhaps TRBD1 (5 bases). With 2 bases removed from V and 1 base from J, the gap between germline ends came to 14 bases. In germline, CDR1 is MNHEY, CDR2 SVGAGI. CDR3 size: 16 residues. Written as DNA, the CDR3 is TGTGCCAGCAGTTACGGTTTTGGGGGTGAGAACACTGAAGCTTTCTTT. This gives the protein CASSYGFGGENTEAFF.

This chain joins TRBV30 and TRBJ1-2; 7 bases line up with TRBD1. V shed 5 bases and J 2 bases; nucleotides not matched to a gene: 5. The CDR3 contains 13 residues. Germline loops: CDR1 GTSNPN, CDR2 SVGIG (reference sequence). CDR3 region: CAWAGGGNYGYTF. DNA of the CDR3: TGTGCCTGGGCGGGAGGGGGCAACTATGGCTACACCTTC.

The gene calls are TRBV28 and TRBJ2-7; D gene uncertain. The CDR3 totals 12 residues. With 1 base removed from V and 6 bases from J, the gap between germline ends came to 7 bases. Germline CDR1 MDHEN, CDR2 SYDVKM. As DNA, the CDR3 is TGTGCCAGCAGTTTATATATGGGCGAGCAGTACTTC. As protein: CASSLYMGEQYF. Using reference TRBV28 and TRBJ2-7 for the parts outside the CDR3, the full variable domain is DVKVTQSSRYLVKRTGEKVFLECVQDMDHENMFWYRQDPGLGLRLIYFSYDVKMKEKGDIPEGYSVSREKKERFSLILESASTNQTSMYLCASSLYMGEQYFGPGTRLTVT.

The J gene is TRBJ2-7, the V gene TRBV7-9; no clear D. The CDR3 length is 14 residues. The germline V and J ends were trimmed by 1 base and 4 bases, with 11 bases remaining between them. Germline loops: CDR1 SEHNR, CDR2 FQNEAQ (reference sequence). The CDR3 is CASSLDTTTYEQYF. The CDR3 DNA is TGTGCCAGCAGCTTAGACACTACGACTTACGAGCAGTACTTC.

As to this clone: The junction departs from the called germline gene at one end, perhaps through a read error. The genes are TRBV7-7 and TRBJ2-3; a possible D gene is TRBD2 (6 bases). The CDR3 totals 17 residues. The germline gives CDR1 SSHAT, CDR2 FNYEAQ (reference sequence). CDR3 residues: CASSPGTGRSGTDTQYF. For the CDR3, the DNA is TGTGCTAGCAGTCCCGGGACTGGTCGATCGGGCACAGATACGCAGTATTTT.

The chain employs TRBV11-1 and TRBJ2-7; TRBD1 matches 9 bases. CDR1 is SGHAT, CDR2 FQDESV, per germline (reference sequence). The CDR3 sequence is 14 residues long. J gave up 5 bases and V 4 bases, and 6 bases lay outside the gene matches. For the CDR3, the DNA is TGTGCCAGCAGCTCCCGGGACAGGGAAAACGAGCAGTACTTC. Translated: CASSSRDRENEQYF.

The chain links TRBV2 to TRBJ2-3, with TRBD2 matching 9 bases. Germline V CDR1 and CDR2: SNHLY, FYNNEI. The CDR3 is 15 amino acids. The junction had 6 bases not matched to a gene; V was cut back by 4 bases and J by 4 bases. The CDR3 nucleotides read TGTGCCAGCAGTGCGGCGGGAGGGGGCCCAGATACGCAGTATTTT. Residues: CASSAAGGGPDTQYF.

V and J are TRBV7-9 and TRBJ2-7, with D uncertain. V gave up 5 bases and J gave up 7 bases, with 12 bases separating them. CDR3 length: 12 amino acids. The germline CDR1 and CDR2 sequences are SEHNR and FQNEAQ (reference sequence). CDR3 in amino acids: CASSQTLGEQYF. DNA for the CDR3: TGTGCCAGCAGCCAGACTCTAGGTGAGCAGTACTTC.

This clone has just a few counts. The chain recombines TRBV6-5 with TRBJ1-4; D is unclear. Germline assignment: CDR1 MNHEY and CDR2 SVGAGI. The CDR3 spans 12 residues. Trimming removed 8 bases from V and 4 bases from J, with 8 bases in between. CDR3: CASGSRNEKLFF. CDR3 DNA sequence: TGTGCCAGCGGGAGCCGTAATGAAAAACTGTTTTTT.

The chain joins TRBV10-1 to TRBJ2-3, with 11 bases fitting TRBD2. CDR1 and CDR2 (germline): WNHNN, SYGVQD (reference sequence). This CDR3 has 15 residues. J gave up 4 bases and V 5 bases, and 5 bases lay outside the gene matches. The chain's CDR3 is CASSQLAGEADTQYF. CDR3 sequence (DNA): TGCGCCAGCAGTCAACTAGCGGGAGAGGCAGATACGCAGTATTTT.

This clone has a handful of counts. The chain is built from TRBV28 and TRBJ1-2; no reliable D call. Germline lookup yields CDR1 MDHEN and CDR2 SYDVKM. CDR3 size: 14 residues. The germline V and J ends were trimmed by 8 bases and 0 bases, with 13 bases remaining between them. DNA for the CDR3: TGTGCCAGCTCTACGGCGCGAGCTAACTATGGCTACACCTTC. Amino acid sequence: CASSTARANYGYTF.

The CDR3 loop reads CASRQGGGNQPQHF. In DNA, the CDR3 is TGTGCCAGCAGACAAGGGGGCGGCAATCAGCCCCAGCATTTT. The chain is built from TRBV7-9 and TRBJ1-5, with 7 bases aligning to TRBD1. The CDR3 is made up of 14 amino acids. Germline V gene data show CDR1 as SEHNR and CDR2 as FQNEAQ (reference sequence). J lost 2 bases, V lost 6 bases, and 4 bases had no gene match.

The chain uses TRBV20-1 and TRBJ2-7; D is perhaps TRBD2 (6 bases). This CDR3 is built from 11 residues. V dropped 3 bases and J dropped 6 bases, with 9 bases sitting between them. The germline V gene has CDR1 DFQATT and CDR2 SNEGSKA (reference sequence). Written as DNA, the CDR3 is TGCAGTGCTAGTCCGGGGGTCGAGCAGTACTTC. Amino acids: CSASPGVEQYF.

This clone was seen once. The rearrangement links TRBV28 to TRBJ1-4; possible D gene TRBD1, 6 bases. Germline assignment: CDR1 MDHEN and CDR2 SYDVKM. The CDR3 consists of 14 residues. V was pared by 10 bases and J by 6 bases, with 18 bases between. CDR3 loop: CAIQIGGGDEKLFF. CDR3 nucleotides: TGTGCCATCCAAATCGGGGGCGGGGATGAAAAACTGTTTTTT.

V gene TRBV25-1 combines with J gene TRBJ2-3; 10 positions match TRBD2. Germline CDR1 is MGHDK and CDR2 is SYGVNS. V lost 2 bases to trimming and J lost 3 bases; unmatched junction nucleotides: 5. This CDR3 spans 16 amino acids. CDR3 bases: TGTGCCAGCAGTGAAAGCGGGAGGGCCTTTACAGATACGCAGTATTTT. Translating gives CASSESGRAFTDTQYF. The full variable domain, with the rest looked up from reference TRBV25-1 and TRBJ2-3, is EADIYQTPRYLVIGTGKKITLECSQTMGHDKMYWYQQDPGMELHLIHYSYGVNSTEKGDLSSESTVSRIRTEHFPLTLESARPSHTSQYLCASSESGRAFTDTQYFGPGTRLTVL.

The V and J genes are TRBV6-5 and TRBJ1-5; maybe TRBD1 (5 bases). Looked up from germline, CDR1 is MNHEY and CDR2 is SVGAGI. Trimming removed 2 bases from V and 2 bases from J, with 10 bases in between. The CDR3 contains 15 residues. The CDR3 DNA follows: TGTGCCAGCAGTTACGGACAAGGAGGCAATCAGCCCCAGCATTTT. It translates to CASSYGQGGNQPQHF.

The chain couples TRBV6-1 to TRBJ2-5; 7 bases are a match to TRBD2. Germline CDR1 reads MNHNS; CDR2 reads SASEGT. CDR3 length: 13 amino acids. The junction had 7 bases not matched to a gene; V was cut back by 5 bases and J by 7 bases. The CDR3 reads CASSTSGMGTQYF. Here the CDR3 DNA reads TGTGCCAGCAGTACGAGCGGGATGGGGACCCAGTACTTC.

The chain's CDR3 is CASSHAVRSTEAFF. CDR3 bases: TGTGCCAGCAGCCACGCGGTCAGGTCGACTGAAGCTTTCTTT. The chain couples TRBV5-4 to TRBJ1-1; no firm D call. In germline, CDR1 is SGHNT, CDR2 YYREEE (reference sequence). V lost 4 bases to trimming and J lost 5 bases, with 15 bases between them. The CDR3 is made up of 14 amino acids.

The CDR3 sequence: CASSYSGGRGGEQYF. Here the CDR3 DNA reads TGTGCCAGCAGCTATAGTGGAGGGAGGGGAGGAGAGCAGTACTTC. The chain employs TRBV11-2 and TRBJ2-7; 7 nucleotides agree with TRBD2. CDR1 and CDR2 from the germline V gene are SGHAT and FQNNGV. Losses at the gene ends were 4 bases for V and 7 bases for J; bases not matched to a gene: 13. The CDR3 loop spans 15 amino acids.

J is TRBJ2-2 and V is TRBV6-1, with D unclear. CDR1 is MNHNS, CDR2 SASEGT, per germline. The CDR3 is 13 amino acids. Trimming pared 1 base from V and 4 bases from J, leaving 4 bases between. The CDR3 DNA is TGTGCCAGCAGTGAAGGGGCCACCGGGGAGCTGTTTTTT. This encodes CASSEGATGELFF.

This chain uses TRBV6-5 with TRBJ1-1; the match to TRBD1 covers 11 bases. Germline CDR1 and CDR2: MNHEY and SVGAGI. The CDR3 loop spans 13 amino acids. J was trimmed by 11 bases and V by 6 bases; bases with no gene match: 8. The CDR3 region is CASRDGQGALAFF. The DNA for the CDR3 is TGTGCCAGCAGGGATGGACAGGGGGCGCTTGCTTTCTTT.

V is TRBV7-8 and J is TRBJ2-6; possible D gene TRBD1, 5 bases. This CDR3 region has 15 residues. V was cut by 6 bases and J by 2 bases, with 11 bases left in between. The germline V gene encodes CDR1 SGHVS and CDR2 FQNEAQ. CDR3 coding DNA: TGTGCCAGCAGTTCAATAGGGGCTGGGGCCAACGTCCTGACTTTC. This encodes CASSSIGAGANVLTF.

The chain is built from TRBV18 and TRBJ1-1; maybe TRBD1 (5 bases). The length of the CDR3 is 14 residues. From germline, CDR1 is KGHSH and CDR2 LQKENI. The V and J ends lost 3 bases and 1 base respectively, with 9 bases between them. The CDR3 DNA follows: TGTGCCAGCTCACCTACGGACACGAACACTGAAGCTTTCTTT. It translates to CASSPTDTNTEAFF.

CDR3 DNA sequence: TGCGCCAGCAGCTTGGAATCAGGGGCGCAAGAGACCCAGTACTTC. Amino acids: CASSLESGAQETQYF. J is TRBJ2-5 and V is TRBV5-1, with a tentative D call TRBD1 (6 bases). The CDR3 consists of 15 residues. Germline CDR1 SGHRS, CDR2 YFSETQ. Trimming removed 0 bases from V and 2 bases from J, with 11 bases in between.

The J gene is TRBJ2-1, the V gene TRBV5-4, with TRBD2 matching over 13 bases. Germline CDR1 reads SGHNT; CDR2 reads YYREEE (reference sequence). V shed 4 bases and J 14 bases; nucleotides not matched to a gene: 12. The CDR3 loop spans 15 amino acids. This CDR3 reads CASSVGLAGVSFKFF. DNA for the CDR3: TGTGCCAGCAGCGTCGGACTAGCGGGAGTTTCTTTTAAGTTCTTC.